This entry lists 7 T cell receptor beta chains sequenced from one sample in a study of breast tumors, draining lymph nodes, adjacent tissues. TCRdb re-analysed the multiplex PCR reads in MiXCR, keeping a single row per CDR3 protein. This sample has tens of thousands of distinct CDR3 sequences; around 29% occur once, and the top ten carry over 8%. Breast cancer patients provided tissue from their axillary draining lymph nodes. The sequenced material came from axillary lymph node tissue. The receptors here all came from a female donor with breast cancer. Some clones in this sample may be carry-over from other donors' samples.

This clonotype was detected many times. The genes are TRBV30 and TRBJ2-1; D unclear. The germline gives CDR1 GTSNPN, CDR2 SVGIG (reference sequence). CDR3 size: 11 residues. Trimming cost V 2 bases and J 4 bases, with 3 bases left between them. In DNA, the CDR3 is TGTGCCTGGAGTCAATACAATGAGCAGTTCTTC. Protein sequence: CAWSQYNEQFF.

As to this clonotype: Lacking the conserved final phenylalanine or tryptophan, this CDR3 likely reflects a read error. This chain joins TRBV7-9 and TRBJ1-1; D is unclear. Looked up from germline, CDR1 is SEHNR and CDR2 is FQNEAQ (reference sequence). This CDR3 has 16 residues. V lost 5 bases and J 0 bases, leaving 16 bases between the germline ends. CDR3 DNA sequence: TGTGCCAGCAGCCCGGGAAAGCTTGGGCTGAACACTGAAGCTTTCCTT. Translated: CASSPGKLGLNTEAFL.

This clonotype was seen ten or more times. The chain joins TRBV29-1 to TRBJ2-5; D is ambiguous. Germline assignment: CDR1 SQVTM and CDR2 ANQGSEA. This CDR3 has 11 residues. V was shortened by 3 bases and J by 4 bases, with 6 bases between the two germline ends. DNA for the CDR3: TGCAGCGTTGAGGTTGGAGAGACCCAGTACTTC. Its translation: CSVEVGETQYF. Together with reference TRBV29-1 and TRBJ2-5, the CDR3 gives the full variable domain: SAVISQKPSRDICQRGTSLTIQCQVDSQVTMMFWYRQQPGQSLTLIATANQGSEATYESGFVIDKFPISRPNLTFSTLTVSNMSPEDSSIYLCSVEVGETQYFGPGTRLLVL.

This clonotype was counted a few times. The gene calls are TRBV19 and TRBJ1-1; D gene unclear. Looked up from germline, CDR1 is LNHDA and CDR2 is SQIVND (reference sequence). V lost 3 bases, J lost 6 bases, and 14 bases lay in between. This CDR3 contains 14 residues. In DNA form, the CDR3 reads TGTGCCAGTAGTATCCAAGTTCAGGCCGCTGAAGCTTTCTTT. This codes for CASSIQVQAAEAFF. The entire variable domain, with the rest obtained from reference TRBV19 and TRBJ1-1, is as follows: DGGITQSPKYLFRKEGQNVTLSCEQNLNHDAMYWYRQDPGQGLRLIYYSQIVNDFQKGDIAEGYSVSREKKESFPLTVTSAQKNPTAFYLCASSIQVQAAEAFFGQGTRLTVV.

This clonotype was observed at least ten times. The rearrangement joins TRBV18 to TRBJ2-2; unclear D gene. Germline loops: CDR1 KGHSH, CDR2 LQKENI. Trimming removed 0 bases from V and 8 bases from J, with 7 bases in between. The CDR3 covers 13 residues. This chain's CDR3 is CASSPPVGGELFF. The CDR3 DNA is TGTGCCAGCTCACCACCGGTTGGAGGGGAGCTGTTTTTT.

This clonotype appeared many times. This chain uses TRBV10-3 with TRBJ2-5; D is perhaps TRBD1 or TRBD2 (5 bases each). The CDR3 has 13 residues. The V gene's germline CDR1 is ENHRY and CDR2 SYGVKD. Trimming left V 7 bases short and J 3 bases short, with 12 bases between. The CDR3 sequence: CAIKGTAEETQYF. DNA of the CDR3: TGTGCCATCAAAGGGACGGCAGAAGAGACCCAGTACTTC.

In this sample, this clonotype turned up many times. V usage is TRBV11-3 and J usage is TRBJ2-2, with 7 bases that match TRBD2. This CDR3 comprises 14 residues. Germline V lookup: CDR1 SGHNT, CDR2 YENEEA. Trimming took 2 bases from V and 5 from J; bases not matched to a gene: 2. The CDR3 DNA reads TGTGCCAGCAGCTTACAGGGAGGGACCGGGGAGCTGTTTTTT. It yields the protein CASSLQGGTGELFF.